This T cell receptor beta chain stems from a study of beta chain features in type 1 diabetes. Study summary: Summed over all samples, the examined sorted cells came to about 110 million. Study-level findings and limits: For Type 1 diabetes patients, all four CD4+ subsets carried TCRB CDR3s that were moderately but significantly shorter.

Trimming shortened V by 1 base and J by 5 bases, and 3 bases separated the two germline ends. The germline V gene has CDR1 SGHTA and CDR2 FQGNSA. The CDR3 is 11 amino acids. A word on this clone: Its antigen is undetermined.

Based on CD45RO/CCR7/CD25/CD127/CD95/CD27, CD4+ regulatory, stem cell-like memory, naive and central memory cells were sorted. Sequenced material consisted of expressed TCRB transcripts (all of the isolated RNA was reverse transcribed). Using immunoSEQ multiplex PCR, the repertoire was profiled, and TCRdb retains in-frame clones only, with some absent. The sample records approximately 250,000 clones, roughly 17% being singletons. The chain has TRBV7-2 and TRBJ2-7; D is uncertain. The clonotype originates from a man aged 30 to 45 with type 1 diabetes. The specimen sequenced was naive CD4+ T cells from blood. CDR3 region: CASSLDHEQYF. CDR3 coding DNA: TGTGCCAGCAGCTTAGACCACGAGCAGTACTTC.